These 12 T cell receptor beta chains came from one sample sequenced in a study of blood T cell repertoires in COVID-19. Assay: immunoSEQ multiplex PCR; the TCRdb copy retains only in-frame clones and omits some. The top ten clones hold about 8.1% of a sample with about 250,000 clones, roughly four fifths of them seen once. The specimen was peripheral blood. The receptors here all came from an elderly man with acute or convalescent COVID-19.

This clone came up a few times. The chain joins TRBV3-1 (or the pseudogene TRBV3-2) to TRBJ2-7; weak D call: TRBD2 (5 bases). From germline, CDR1 is LGHDT and CDR2 YNNKEL (reference sequence). Between the trimmed V and J ends, which lost 1 base and 7 bases, there was a span of 14 bases. The CDR3 length is 14 residues. The CDR3 protein is CASSQVPSPGEQYF. CDR3 DNA: TGTGCCAGCAGCCAAGTGCCCAGTCCGGGGGAGCAGTACTTC.

The V gene is TRBV19, the J gene TRBJ1-5; TRBD1 agrees at 7 bases. The J segment lost 7 bases and the V segment lost 7 bases, leaving 7 bases of the junction unmatched. CDR1 is LNHDA and CDR2 is SQIVND in the germline V gene (reference sequence). The CDR3 spans 13 residues. CDR3 sequence: CASNEGARQPQHF. Here the CDR3 DNA reads TGTGCCAGTAATGAGGGGGCGAGACAGCCCCAGCATTTT.

The chain has TRBV18 and TRBJ1-6, with D unresolved. Germline values: CDR1 KGHSH, CDR2 LQKENI. CDR3 length: 16 amino acids. V shed 3 bases and J shed 5 bases, with 14 bases lying between them. Here the CDR3 DNA reads TGTGCCAGCTCACCTCAGCGCCGGATTGATAATTCACCCCTCCACTTT. Residues: CASSPQRRIDNSPLHF. Full variable domain (outside the CDR3, taken from reference TRBV18 and TRBJ1-6): NAGVMQNPRHLVRRRGQEARLRCSPMKGHSHVYWYRQLPEEGLKFMVYLQKENIIDESGMPKERFSAEFPKEGPSILRIQQVVRGDSAAYFCASSPQRRIDNSPLHFGNGTRLTVT.

V usage is TRBV24-1 and J usage is TRBJ2-2, with TRBD1 identical over 9 bases. The germline V gene has CDR1 KGHDR and CDR2 SFDVKD. J gave up 6 bases and V 5 bases, and 9 bases lay outside the gene matches. The length of the CDR3 is 16 residues. CDR3 sequence reads: CATSVTGTGTPGELFF. The CDR3 DNA follows: TGTGCCACCAGTGTCACCGGGACAGGGACTCCCGGGGAGCTGTTTTTT.

This chain joins TRBV7-3 and TRBJ1-2; 7 bases line up with TRBD1. Looked up from germline, CDR1 is SGHTA and CDR2 is FQGTGA. The V and J ends lost 5 bases and 4 bases, in that order; junction bases with no gene match: 10. The CDR3 loop spans 15 amino acids. The CDR3 DNA follows: TGTGCCAGCAGCAACGGACAAGGGGGCGTCTATGGCTACACCTTC. Amino acid sequence: CASSNGQGGVYGYTF. The full variable domain, rest sourced from reference TRBV7-3 and TRBJ1-2, is GAGVSQTPSNKVTEKGKYVELRCDPISGHTALYWYRQSLGQGPEFLIYFQGTGAADDSGLPNDRFFAVRPEGSVSTLKIQRTERGDSAVYLCASSNGQGGVYGYTFGSGTRLTVV.

The V gene is TRBV19, the J gene TRBJ1-5, with a tentative D call TRBD1 (6 bases). Germline CDR1 is LNHDA and CDR2 is SQIVND (reference sequence). The CDR3 is 15 residues long. V gave up 4 bases and J gave up 7 bases, with 17 bases separating them. The CDR3 nucleotides are TGTGCCAGTAGTACGGGACAAATCATGCACCAGCCCCAGCATTTT. Its protein is CASSTGQIMHQPQHF.

The rearrangement joins TRBV28 to TRBJ1-2; tentative D call: TRBD1 (6 bases). Per the germline V gene, CDR1 is MDHEN and CDR2 is SYDVKM. The V end was cut by 4 bases, the J end by 4 bases, with 10 bases between. The CDR3 is made up of 13 amino acids. This CDR3 is CASSSGQVYGYTF. The CDR3 DNA reads as TGTGCCAGCAGTTCGGGACAAGTCTATGGCTACACCTTC.

The J gene is TRBJ1-3, the V gene TRBV15; no firm D call. This CDR3 region has 15 residues. Germline loops: CDR1 LNHNV, CDR2 YYDKDF (reference sequence). V gave up 0 bases and J gave up 4 bases, with 10 bases separating them. In DNA, the CDR3 is TGTGCCACCAGCAGAGAAAGCGGTGGAGGAAACACCATATATTTT. It encodes CATSRESGGGNTIYF.

The chain has TRBV6-5 and TRBJ1-3; D gene unclear. Germline CDR1 is MNHEY and CDR2 is SVGAGI. The CDR3 has 14 residues. V lost 4 bases and J 0 bases, leaving 7 bases between the germline ends. The CDR3 DNA sequence: TGTGCCAGCAGTTCGGGATACTCTGGAAACACCATATATTTT. Amino acids: CASSSGYSGNTIYF.

The chain has TRBV12-5 and TRBJ2-3; TRBD1 might be the D (6 bases). This CDR3 is built from 17 residues. The germline V gene encodes CDR1 LGHNT and CDR2 FRNRAP. V was trimmed by 4 bases and J by 3 bases, leaving 20 bases between them. In nucleotides, the CDR3 is TGTGCTAGTGGTTCTCACTTGGGACACCTTAGGACAGATACGCAGTATTTT. Amino acids: CASGSHLGHLRTDTQYF. Supplemented by reference TRBV12-5 and TRBJ2-3, the full variable domain reads DARVTQTPRHKVTEMGQEVTMRCQPILGHNTVFWYRQTMMQGLELLAYFRNRAPLDDSGMPKDRFSAEMPDATLATLKIQPSEPRDSAVYFCASGSHLGHLRTDTQYFGPGTRLTVL.

The CDR3 protein is CASSSRTGGRETQYF. CDR3 nucleotide sequence: TGTGCCAGCAGCTCTCGGACAGGGGGCAGGGAGACCCAGTACTTC. This chain links TRBV7-7 with TRBJ2-5; 11 bases are a match to TRBD1. The CDR3 has 15 residues. V trimming: 4 bases; J trimming: 5 bases; junction bases outside the gene matches: 6. CDR1 and CDR2 from the germline V gene are SSHAT and FNYEAQ (reference sequence).

There are a few counts of this clone. J is TRBJ2-1 and V is TRBV29-1, with D possibly matching TRBD1 (6 bases). Germline CDR1 and CDR2: SQVTM and ANQGSEA. The CDR3 spans 17 residues. V lost 7 bases and J 0 bases, leaving 22 bases between the germline ends. The CDR3 region is CSATNRDTKPSYNEQFF. The CDR3 nucleotides read TGCAGCGCGACTAACCGGGACACCAAACCCTCCTACAATGAGCAGTTCTTC.